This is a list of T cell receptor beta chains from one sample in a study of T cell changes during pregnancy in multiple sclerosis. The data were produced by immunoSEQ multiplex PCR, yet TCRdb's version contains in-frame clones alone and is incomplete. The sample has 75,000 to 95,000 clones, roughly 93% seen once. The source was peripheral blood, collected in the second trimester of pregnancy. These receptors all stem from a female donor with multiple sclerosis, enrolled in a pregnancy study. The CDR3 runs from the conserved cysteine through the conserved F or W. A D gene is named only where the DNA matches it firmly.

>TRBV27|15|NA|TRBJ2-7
TGTGCCAGCAGTTCCATTGGGACGGGAGACTACGAGCAGTACTTC
CASSSIGTGDYEQYF
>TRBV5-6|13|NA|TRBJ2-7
TGTGCCAGCAGCTTGGCTACGTCCTACGAGCAGTACTTC
CASSLATSYEQYF
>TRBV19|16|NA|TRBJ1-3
TGTGCCAGTAGTATGTGGGCAGGGGTCACTGGAAACACCATATATTTT
CASSMWAGVTGNTIYF
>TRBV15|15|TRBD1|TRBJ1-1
TGTGCCACCAGCAGAGCGGACAGGGCTGATATGAAGGCTTTCTTT
CATSRADRADMKAFF
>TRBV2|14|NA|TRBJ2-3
TGTGCCAGCAACCCGGTTGTTTTGTCAGATACGCAGTATTTT
CASNPVVLSDTQYF
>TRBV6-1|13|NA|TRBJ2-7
TGTGCCAGCAGTCCCCACGCAGGAAACGAGCAGTACTTC
CASSPHAGNEQYF
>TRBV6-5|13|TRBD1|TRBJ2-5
TGTGCCAGCGTAACAGCAGGGGGAGAGACCCAGTACTTC
CASVTAGGETQYF
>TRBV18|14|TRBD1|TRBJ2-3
TGTGCCAGCTCACCGCAGGGGGCAATAGATACGCAGTATTTT
CASSPQGAIDTQYF
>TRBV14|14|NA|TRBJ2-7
TGTGCCAGCAGCCAAGTCTGGCAGACCTACGAGCAGTACTTC
CASSQVWQTYEQYF
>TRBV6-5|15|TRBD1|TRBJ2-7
TGTGCCAGCAGTTACTCCAGGGACAGTCAATACGAGCAGTACTTC
CASSYSRDSQYEQYF